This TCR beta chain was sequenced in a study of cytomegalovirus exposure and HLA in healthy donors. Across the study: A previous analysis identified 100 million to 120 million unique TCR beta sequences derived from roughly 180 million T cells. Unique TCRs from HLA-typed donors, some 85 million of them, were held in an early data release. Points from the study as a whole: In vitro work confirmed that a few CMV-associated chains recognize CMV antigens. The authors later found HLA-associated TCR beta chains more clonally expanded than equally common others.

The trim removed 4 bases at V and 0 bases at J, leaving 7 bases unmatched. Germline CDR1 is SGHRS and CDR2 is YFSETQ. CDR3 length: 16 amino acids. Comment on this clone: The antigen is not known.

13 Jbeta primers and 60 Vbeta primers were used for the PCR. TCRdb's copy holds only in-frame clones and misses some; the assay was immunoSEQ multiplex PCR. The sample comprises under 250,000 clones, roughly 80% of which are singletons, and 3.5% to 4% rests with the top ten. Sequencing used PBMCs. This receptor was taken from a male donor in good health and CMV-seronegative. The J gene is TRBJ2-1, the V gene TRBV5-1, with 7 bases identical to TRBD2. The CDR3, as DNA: TGCGCCAGCAGCGCGAGCGGGGCCAGCTCCTACAATGAGCAGTTCTTC. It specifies CASSASGASSYNEQFF. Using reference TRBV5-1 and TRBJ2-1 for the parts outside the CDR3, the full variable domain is KAGVTQTPRYLIKTRGQQVTLSCSPISGHRSVSWYQQTPGQGLQFLFEYFSETQRNKGNFPGRFSGRQFSNSRSEMNVSTLELGDSALYLCASSASGASSYNEQFFGPGTRLTVL.